A selection of T cell receptor beta chains follows, all from one sample in a study of Ad26.COV2.S vaccination and SARS-CoV-2 variants. The assay was immunoSEQ multiplex PCR, and TCRdb's table has in-frame clones only and misses some. The sample yields about 420,000 clones, roughly 88% seen once. Sequencing used peripheral blood, obtained in a trial of Ad26.COV2.S vaccine versus placebo. Receptors originate from a person between 18 and 60 years old who received the Ad26.COV2.S COVID-19 vaccine or a placebo. Both conserved end residues are part of each CDR3. The order of the fields is J gene, D gene, V gene, clone size, CDR3 protein, CDR3 DNA. A D gene is named only where the DNA matches it firmly. The size field is filled for only some rows; it gives once, few, many or a size class.

J gene: TRBJ1-1; D gene: TRBD1; V gene: TRBV24-1; clone size: NA; CDR3 protein: CATRTGLNTEAFF; CDR3 DNA: TGTGCCACCCGGACAGGGCTGAACACTGAAGCTTTCTTT
J gene: TRBJ2-3; D gene: NA; V gene: TRBV12-3/TRBV12-4; clone size: NA; CDR3 protein: CASTWGATDTQYF; CDR3 DNA: TGTGCCAGCACGTGGGGGGCGACAGATACGCAGTATTTT
J gene: TRBJ1-4; D gene: NA; V gene: TRBV5-6; clone size: NA; CDR3 protein: CASSLVQANEKLFF; CDR3 DNA: TGTGCCAGCAGCTTGGTACAGGCTAATGAAAAACTGTTTTTT
J gene: TRBJ2-3; D gene: TRBD2; V gene: TRBV4-1; clone size: NA; CDR3 protein: CASSPPGLAVTDTQYF; CDR3 DNA: TGCGCCAGCAGCCCACCGGGACTAGCAGTCACAGATACGCAGTATTTT
J gene: TRBJ1-1; D gene: NA; V gene: TRBV12-3/TRBV12-4; clone size: NA; CDR3 protein: CASSFGSNTEAFF; CDR3 DNA: TGTGCCAGCAGTTTCGGATCGAACACTGAAGCTTTCTTT
J gene: TRBJ2-5; D gene: NA; V gene: TRBV4-1; clone size: NA; CDR3 protein: CASSQGTTDQGETQYF; CDR3 DNA: TGCGCCAGCAGCCAAGGGACAACGGACCAGGGAGAGACCCAGTACTTC
J gene: TRBJ2-1; D gene: NA; V gene: TRBV7-2; clone size: NA; CDR3 protein: CASSLAGAWNEQFF; CDR3 DNA: TGTGCCAGCAGCCTCGCGGGGGCGTGGAATGAGCAGTTCTTC
J gene: TRBJ1-2; D gene: NA; V gene: TRBV4-3; clone size: once; CDR3 protein: CASSRHTLGTDYGYTF; CDR3 DNA: TGCGCCAGCAGCCGCCACACCCTCGGGACTGACTATGGCTACACCTTC
J gene: TRBJ2-3; D gene: NA; V gene: TRBV10-3; clone size: NA; CDR3 protein: CAISEVIDTQYF; CDR3 DNA: TGTGCCATCAGTGAGGTAATAGATACGCAGTATTTT
J gene: TRBJ2-7; D gene: NA; V gene: TRBV28; clone size: NA; CDR3 protein: CAISAPYEQYF; CDR3 DNA: TGTGCCATATCAGCCCCCTACGAGCAGTACTTC
J gene: TRBJ1-5; D gene: NA; V gene: TRBV9; clone size: NA; CDR3 protein: CASSPDPYQPQHF; CDR3 DNA: TGTGCCAGCAGCCCAGATCCATATCAGCCCCAGCATTTT
J gene: TRBJ1-1; D gene: NA; V gene: TRBV19; clone size: once; CDR3 protein: CASRQTLQVLNTEAFF; CDR3 DNA: TGTGCCAGTAGGCAGACCTTACAGGTCCTGAACACTGAAGCTTTCTTT
J gene: TRBJ1-5; D gene: NA; V gene: TRBV7-8; clone size: NA; CDR3 protein: CASTSEGSNQPQHF; CDR3 DNA: TGTGCCAGCACCTCAGAGGGAAGCAATCAGCCCCAGCATTTT
J gene: TRBJ2-5; D gene: NA; V gene: TRBV12-3/TRBV12-4; clone size: NA; CDR3 protein: CASSLGSETQYF; CDR3 DNA: TGTGCCAGCAGTTTGGGATCAGAGACCCAGTACTTC
J gene: TRBJ1-2; D gene: NA; V gene: TRBV19; clone size: NA; CDR3 protein: CASSVQGAYGYTF; CDR3 DNA: TGTGCCAGTAGTGTACAGGGCGCCTATGGCTACACCTTC
J gene: TRBJ1-1; D gene: TRBD1; V gene: TRBV5-1; clone size: NA; CDR3 protein: CASSVAGQGGTEAFF; CDR3 DNA: TGCGCCAGCAGCGTAGCGGGACAGGGAGGGACTGAAGCTTTCTTT
J gene: TRBJ1-4; D gene: NA; V gene: TRBV2; clone size: NA; CDR3 protein: CASSYSPEKLFF; CDR3 DNA: TGTGCCAGCAGTTACAGCCCTGAAAAACTGTTTTTT
J gene: TRBJ1-1; D gene: TRBD1; V gene: TRBV9; clone size: NA; CDR3 protein: CASSPTGVEAFF; CDR3 DNA: TGTGCCAGCAGCCCCACAGGGGTTGAAGCTTTCTTT
J gene: TRBJ2-1; D gene: NA; V gene: TRBV19; clone size: NA; CDR3 protein: CASSIARQNGYNEQFF; CDR3 DNA: TGTGCCAGTAGTATAGCCCGACAGAACGGCTACAATGAGCAGTTCTTC
J gene: TRBJ1-4; D gene: NA; V gene: TRBV4-1; clone size: NA; CDR3 protein: CASSQVGEKLFF; CDR3 DNA: TGCGCCAGCAGCCAAGTCGGAGAAAAACTGTTTTTT
J gene: TRBJ1-1; D gene: NA; V gene: TRBV14; clone size: NA; CDR3 protein: CASSRRYGSEAFF; CDR3 DNA: TGTGCCAGCAGCCGTCGGTATGGGTCTGAAGCTTTCTTT
J gene: TRBJ2-2; D gene: TRBD1; V gene: TRBV14; clone size: NA; CDR3 protein: CASSPLDRDTGELFF; CDR3 DNA: TGTGCCAGCAGCCCACTGGACAGGGACACCGGGGAGCTGTTTTTT
J gene: TRBJ1-1; D gene: TRBD1; V gene: TRBV29-1; clone size: NA; CDR3 protein: CSADRENTEAFF; CDR3 DNA: TGCAGCGCCGACAGGGAGAACACTGAAGCTTTCTTT
J gene: TRBJ2-2; D gene: NA; V gene: TRBV6-2/TRBV6-3; clone size: NA; CDR3 protein: CASRLGWDQSSNTGELFF; CDR3 DNA: TGTGCCAGCCGTTTAGGGTGGGACCAAAGTTCGAACACCGGGGAGCTGTTTTTT
J gene: TRBJ2-5; D gene: TRBD2; V gene: TRBV5-6; clone size: few; CDR3 protein: CASSSTLSAGGNQETQYF; CDR3 DNA: TGTGCCAGCAGCTCAACATTAAGTGCGGGGGGGAACCAAGAGACCCAGTACTTC
J gene: TRBJ1-1; D gene: TRBD1; V gene: TRBV4-1; clone size: few; CDR3 protein: CASSQPGTGLGTEAFF; CDR3 DNA: TGCGCCAGCAGCCAGCCCGGGACAGGGTTGGGCACTGAAGCTTTCTTT
J gene: TRBJ2-7; D gene: NA; V gene: TRBV5-4; clone size: NA; CDR3 protein: CASSLDSLYEQYF; CDR3 DNA: TGTGCCAGCAGCTTGGATTCCCTCTACGAGCAGTACTTC
J gene: TRBJ2-5; D gene: TRBD2; V gene: TRBV9; clone size: NA; CDR3 protein: CASSPSGGPAQETQYF; CDR3 DNA: TGTGCCAGCAGCCCTAGCGGGGGACCCGCACAAGAGACCCAGTACTTC
J gene: TRBJ1-2; D gene: NA; V gene: TRBV12-3/TRBV12-4; clone size: NA; CDR3 protein: CASRLGGVEGYTF; CDR3 DNA: TGTGCCAGCAGACTCGGCGGGGTGGAGGGCTACACCTTC
J gene: TRBJ2-5; D gene: NA; V gene: TRBV6-2/TRBV6-3; clone size: NA; CDR3 protein: CASSLLRGDQETQYF; CDR3 DNA: TGTGCCAGCAGCCTATTGAGGGGAGACCAAGAGACCCAGTACTTC
J gene: TRBJ1-5; D gene: NA; V gene: TRBV6-5; clone size: few; CDR3 protein: CASSGFQPQHF; CDR3 DNA: TGTGCCAGCTCAGGGTTTCAGCCCCAGCATTTT
J gene: TRBJ1-4; D gene: TRBD1; V gene: TRBV6-5; clone size: few; CDR3 protein: CATDGTGREKLFF; CDR3 DNA: TGTGCCACCGACGGGACAGGGAGGGAAAAACTGTTTTTT
J gene: TRBJ2-5; D gene: TRBD2; V gene: TRBV2; clone size: NA; CDR3 protein: CASTAGGGETQYF; CDR3 DNA: TGTGCCAGTACAGCGGGGGGAGGGGAGACCCAGTACTTC
J gene: TRBJ2-2; D gene: NA; V gene: TRBV6-5; clone size: NA; CDR3 protein: CASSYTGAGGELFF; CDR3 DNA: TGTGCCAGCAGCTACACGGGGGCCGGCGGGGAGCTGTTTTTT